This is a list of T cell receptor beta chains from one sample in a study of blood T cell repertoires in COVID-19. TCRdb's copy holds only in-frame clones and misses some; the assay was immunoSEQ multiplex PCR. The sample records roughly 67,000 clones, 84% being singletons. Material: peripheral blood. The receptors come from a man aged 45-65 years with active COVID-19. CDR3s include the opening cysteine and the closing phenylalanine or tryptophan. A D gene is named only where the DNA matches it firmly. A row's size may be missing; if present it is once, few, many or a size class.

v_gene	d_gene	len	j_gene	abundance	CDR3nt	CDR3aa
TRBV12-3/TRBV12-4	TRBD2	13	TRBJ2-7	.	TGTGCCAGCAGTTTTAGCGGGAGGGACGAGCAGTACTTC	CASSFSGRDEQYF
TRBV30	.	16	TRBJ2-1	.	TGTGCCTGGAGGCAACTCCGGGGGAGCTCCTACAATGAGCAGTTCTTC	CAWRQLRGSSYNEQFF
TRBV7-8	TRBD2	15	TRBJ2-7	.	TGTGCCAGCAGCCCAAGGACTAGCGGGAGTTACGAGCAGTACTTC	CASSPRTSGSYEQYF
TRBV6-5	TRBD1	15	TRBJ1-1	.	TGTGCCAGCAGACACAGGGGCGTATCGAACACTGAAGCTTTCTTT	CASRHRGVSNTEAFF
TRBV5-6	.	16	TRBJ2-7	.	TGTGCCAGCAGCTTGGCCGTGGGCCCTTCCCCCTACGAGCAGTACTTC	CASSLAVGPSPYEQYF
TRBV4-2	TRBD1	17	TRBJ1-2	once	TGTGCCAGCAGCTCGCCCCAGCGGGACAGGGGGCTCTATGGCTACACCTTC	CASSSPQRDRGLYGYTF
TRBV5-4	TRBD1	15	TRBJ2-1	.	TGTGCCAGCAGCTTCGGGACAGGGGACTACAATGAGCAGTTCTTC	CASSFGTGDYNEQFF
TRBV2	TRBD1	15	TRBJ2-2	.	TGTGCCAGCAGGCAGGGACAGGGTCACACCGGGGAGCTGTTTTTT	CASRQGQGHTGELFF
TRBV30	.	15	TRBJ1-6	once	TGTGCCTGGAGTGTAATCGCCGGGGGAGATTCACCCCTCCACTTT	CAWSVIAGGDSPLHF
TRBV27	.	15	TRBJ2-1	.	TGTGCCAGCAGTCCCCATAGCGACACCTACAATGAGCAGTTCTTC	CASSPHSDTYNEQFF
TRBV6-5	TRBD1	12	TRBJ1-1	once	TGTGCCAGCAGTCTCCGGGACAGTGAAGCTTTCTTT	CASSLRDSEAFF
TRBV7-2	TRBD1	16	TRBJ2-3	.	TGTGCCAGCAGCTTAGCTCAGGGACAGAGAGCAGATACGCAGTATTTT	CASSLAQGQRADTQYF
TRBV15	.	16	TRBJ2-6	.	TGTGCCACCAGCAGAGACCGACTAGCTGGGGCCAACGTCCTGACTTTC	CATSRDRLAGANVLTF
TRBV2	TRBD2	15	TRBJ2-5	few	TGTGCCAGCAGTTTAGGACTAGCGGGAGAGGAGACCCAGTACTTC	CASSLGLAGEETQYF
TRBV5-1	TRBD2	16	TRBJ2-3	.	TGCGCCAGCACAAGCGGGACCCGGGGTGGGACAGATACGCAGTATTTT	CASTSGTRGGTDTQYF